One sample yielded the 24 T cell receptor beta chains listed below, sequenced in a study of beta chain features in type 1 diabetes. These receptors are not linked to any known antigen. Sequenced material consisted of expressed TCRB transcripts (all of the isolated RNA was reverse transcribed). The data were produced by immunoSEQ multiplex PCR, yet TCRdb's version contains in-frame clones alone and is incomplete. The repertoire holds hundreds of thousands of clones, over 13% seen once, with nearly 0.04% in the top ten. Study-level findings and limits: Shorter TCRB CDR3s, moderately but significantly so, marked every one of the four CD4+ subsets in Type 1 diabetes patients.

The sequencing input was naive CD4+ T cells from blood. These receptor sequences come from a man younger than 35 with type 1 diabetes.

The chain uses TRBV7-2 and TRBJ2-3; TRBD2 matches at 9 bases. The length of the CDR3 is 16 residues. The junction had 6 bases not matched to a gene; V was cut back by 5 bases and J by 0 bases. Looked up from germline, CDR1 is SGHTA and CDR2 is FQGNSA. DNA of the CDR3: TGTGCCAGCAGCCCCGGACTAGCGCAAAGCACAGATACGCAGTATTTT. This sequence encodes CASSPGLAQSTDTQYF.

Written as DNA, the CDR3 is TGTGCCAGCAGCAGCGCTCGGACAGTAGATACGCAGTATTTT. This encodes CASSSARTVDTQYF. The chain employs TRBV5-4 and TRBJ2-3; perhaps TRBD1 as D (6 bases). The germline V and J ends were trimmed by 4 bases and 5 bases, with 14 bases remaining between them. CDR1 SGHNT and CDR2 YYREEE come from the germline V gene (reference sequence). The CDR3 extends over 14 amino acids.

The chain links TRBV18 to TRBJ1-4, with D possibly being TRBD1 (5 bases). The CDR3 loop spans 15 amino acids. V was cut by 0 bases and J by 8 bases, with 13 bases left in between. Germline lookup yields CDR1 KGHSH and CDR2 LQKENI. This CDR3 is CASSPPGQGGEKLFF. DNA of the CDR3: TGTGCCAGCTCACCACCCGGGCAGGGAGGAGAAAAACTGTTTTTT.

The J gene is TRBJ2-2, the V gene TRBV9, with TRBD2 matching over 10 bases. The length of the CDR3 is 18 residues. J gave up 0 bases and V 1 base, and 6 bases lay outside the gene matches. Looked up from germline, CDR1 is SGDLS and CDR2 is YYNGEE. The CDR3 bases are TGTGCCAGCAGCGTAAACCTAGCGGGGGCCACGAACACCGGGGAGCTGTTTTTT. Translation: CASSVNLAGATNTGELFF.

The rearrangement joins TRBV4-1 to TRBJ2-7; D uncertain. The CDR3 runs to 14 residues. Germline V gene sequence: CDR1 MGHRA, CDR2 YSYEKL. V was clipped by 3 bases and J by 7 bases, with 16 bases between them. This CDR3 is CASSQERGSREQYF. The CDR3 region has the DNA TGCGCCAGCAGCCAGGAGCGCGGATCTCGAGAGCAGTACTTC.

This clone was picked up a small number of times. V usage is TRBV10-3 and J usage is TRBJ2-2; D is possibly TRBD1 or TRBD2 (5 bases each). Trimming cost V 2 bases and J 8 bases, with 24 bases left between them. Per germline, CDR1 ENHRY and CDR2 SYGVKD. The CDR3 runs to 18 residues. Here the CDR3 reads CAISEISLRDQVRGELFF. CDR3 DNA: TGTGCCATCAGTGAGATTTCCCTTCGGGACCAAGTTCGGGGGGAGCTGTTTTTT.

The chain links TRBV28 to TRBJ1-1, with 10 bases matching TRBD1. The germline CDR1 and CDR2 sequences are MDHEN and SYDVKM. V lost 5 bases, J lost 1 base, and 4 bases stayed unmatched. The CDR3 consists of 15 residues. The CDR3 DNA reads as TGTGCCAGCAGTGGGACAGGGGCCCCGAACACTGAAGCTTTCTTT. Residues: CASSGTGAPNTEAFF. Filled out from reference TRBV28 and TRBJ1-1, the complete variable domain reads DVKVTQSSRYLVKRTGEKVFLECVQDMDHENMFWYRQDPGLGLRLIYFSYDVKMKEKGDIPEGYSVSREKKERFSLILESASTNQTSMYLCASSGTGAPNTEAFFGQGTRLTVV.

In its sample, this clone was seen a few times. This chain joins TRBV2 and TRBJ2-7; TRBD2 matches 8 bases. V lost 7 bases and J lost 1; bases outside the gene matches: 9. Germline loops: CDR1 SNHLY, CDR2 FYNNEI. This CDR3 is 15 amino acids long. The CDR3 DNA sequence: TGTGCCAGCACCCAACTAGCGGCAGAATCCTACGAGCAGTACTTC. Amino acids: CASTQLAAESYEQYF. The complete variable domain, with remaining parts taken from reference TRBV2 and TRBJ2-7, reads EPEVTQTPSHQVTQMGQEVILRCVPISNHLYFYWYRQILGQKVEFLVSFYNNEISEKSEIFDDQFSVERPDGSNFTLKIRSTKLEDSAMYFCASTQLAAESYEQYFGPGTRLTVT.

This clone occurred a few times. This rearrangement joins TRBV19 to TRBJ2-1, with D perhaps TRBD2 (6 bases). This CDR3 is 13 amino acids long. V was cut by 0 bases and J by 14 bases, with 14 bases left in between. Germline V gene sequence: CDR1 LNHDA, CDR2 SQIVND (reference sequence). The CDR3 loop reads CASSIDRETSEFF. In DNA, the CDR3 is TGTGCCAGTAGTATAGATCGGGAGACTAGTGAGTTCTTC.

This clone was seen a handful of times. This rearrangement joins TRBV5-4 to TRBJ1-1, with D uncertain. CDR1 is SGHNT, CDR2 YYREEE, per germline (reference sequence). The CDR3 consists of 12 residues. V dropped 1 base and J dropped 4 bases, with 5 bases sitting between them. The CDR3 sequence: CASSLPGTEAFF. In DNA form, the CDR3 reads TGTGCCAGCAGCTTGCCGGGCACTGAAGCTTTCTTT. The whole variable domain, filled in from reference TRBV5-4 and TRBJ1-1, reads ETGVTQSPTHLIKTRGQQVTLRCSSQSGHNTVSWYQQALGQGPQFIFQYYREEENGRGNFPPRFSGLQFPNYSSELNVNALELDDSALYLCASSLPGTEAFFGQGTRLTVV.

This chain joins TRBV5-4 and TRBJ1-6; D is uncertain. The CDR3 runs to 12 residues. The germline gives CDR1 SGHNT, CDR2 YYREEE (reference sequence). Trimming took off 10 bases at V and 7 bases at J, with 12 bases between the two ends. CDR3 residues: CAAGPGNSPLHF. For the CDR3, the DNA is TGTGCCGCCGGGCCAGGAAATTCACCCCTCCACTTT.

The chain has TRBV9 and TRBJ2-3; TRBD2 is a possible D gene (5 bases). The CDR3 runs 14 residues. CDR1 is SGDLS and CDR2 is YYNGEE in the germline V gene. V shed 1 base and J shed 4 bases, with 10 bases lying between them. The CDR3 loop reads CASSVRGEADTQYF. The CDR3 DNA is TGTGCCAGCAGCGTACGGGGTGAGGCAGATACGCAGTATTTT. The complete variable domain, with remaining parts taken from reference TRBV9 and TRBJ2-3, reads DSGVTQTPKHLITATGQRVTLRCSPRSGDLSVYWYQQSLDQGLQFLIQYYNGEERAKGNILERFSAQQFPDLHSELNLSSLELGDSALYFCASSVRGEADTQYFGPGTRLTVL.

The chain links TRBV7-2 to TRBJ2-3; D ambiguous. The CDR3 is 17 amino acids. Looked up from germline, CDR1 is SGHTA and CDR2 is FQGNSA. The ends were cut back, 2 bases at V and 0 bases at J, with 15 bases in the middle. This CDR3 reads CASSLYRPTTSTDTQYF. CDR3 sequence (DNA): TGTGCCAGCAGCTTATATCGACCAACTACTAGCACAGATACGCAGTATTTT.

This clone occurred once. The chain has TRBV12-2 and TRBJ2-5; the listed D gene, TRBD1, was not tested against the DNA. TRBV12-2 is shown as a pseudogene. The CDR3 totals 15 residues. Here the CDR3 DNA reads TGTGCAAGTCGCTTTTACCTGGGACAGAAGGAGACCCAGTACTTC. Residues: CASRFYLGQKETQYF.

This clone was observed once. The J gene is TRBJ2-3, the V gene TRBV28; the D is unclear. The CDR3 contains 13 residues. Germline CDR1 reads MDHEN; CDR2 reads SYDVKM. V lost 7 bases, J lost 2 bases, and 10 bases lay in between. CDR3 DNA sequence: TGTGCCAGCACCCCGGGCAACACAGATACGCAGTATTTT. This sequence encodes CASTPGNTDTQYF.

The chain links TRBV5-1 to TRBJ2-1; D call uncertain. Germline V gene sequence: CDR1 SGHRS, CDR2 YFSETQ. V was pared by 0 bases and J by 12 bases, with 16 bases between. This CDR3 comprises 14 residues. CDR3 loop: CASSLGTALSGQFF. CDR3 DNA: TGCGCCAGCAGCTTGGGTACAGCTCTTTCTGGGCAGTTCTTC.

The chain combines TRBV28 with TRBJ1-2; possibly TRBD1 for D (5 bases). Germline CDR1 MDHEN, CDR2 SYDVKM. V lost 4 bases to trimming and J lost 4 bases, with 16 bases between them. The CDR3 totals 15 residues. CDR3 coding DNA: TGTGCCAGCAGTTGGGACTTCCTCGGCGGCTATGGCTACACCTTC. Protein: CASSWDFLGGYGYTF.

The chain uses TRBV7-6 and TRBJ2-3; D is ambiguous. The germline V and J ends were trimmed by 5 bases and 2 bases, with 5 bases remaining between them. This CDR3 has 12 residues. Germline CDR1 is SGHVS and CDR2 is FNYEAQ. CDR3 residues: CASSIFTDTQYF. CDR3 coding DNA: TGTGCCAGCAGCATCTTCACAGATACGCAGTATTTT.

The chain is built from TRBV9 and TRBJ2-2; D is unclear. The CDR3 spans 13 residues. The germline gives CDR1 SGDLS, CDR2 YYNGEE. Deletions cut 1 base from V and 6 bases from J, with 7 bases between. CDR3 nucleotides: TGTGCCAGCAGCGTACGATGGGCCGGGGAGCTGTTTTTT. This encodes CASSVRWAGELFF.

Here the CDR3 DNA reads TGTGCCAGCAGCCCTCAGGACGGACGCTATGGCTACACCTTC. Amino acids: CASSPQDGRYGYTF. V and J are TRBV7-3 and TRBJ1-2, with unresolved D. V lost 5 bases and J lost 4, with 14 bases in between. There are 14 residues in the CDR3. Germline CDR1 is SGHTA and CDR2 is FQGTGA.

The chain carries TRBV6-1 and TRBJ2-7; D remains ambiguous. Trimming removed 3 bases at V and 3 bases at J, with 3 bases between. The germline V gene encodes CDR1 MNHNS and CDR2 SASEGT. The CDR3 is 11 residues long. This chain's CDR3 is CASSDFYEQYF. The CDR3 bases are TGTGCCAGCAGTGACTTCTACGAGCAGTACTTC.

Only a few counts were recorded for this clone. Other DNA sequences in the sample encode the same CDR3. The chain has TRBV5-1 and TRBJ2-7, with D possibly matching TRBD1 (6 bases). Germline CDR1 SGHRS, CDR2 YFSETQ. With 4 bases removed from V and 3 bases from J, the gap between germline ends came to 11 bases. This CDR3 spans 13 amino acids. The CDR3 spells CASSGGQLYEQYF. CDR3 DNA: TGCGCCAGCAGCGGGGGACAACTCTACGAGCAGTACTTC. The full variable domain, its missing parts supplied by reference TRBV5-1 and TRBJ2-7, is KAGVTQTPRYLIKTRGQQVTLSCSPISGHRSVSWYQQTPGQGLQFLFEYFSETQRNKGNFPGRFSGRQFSNSRSEMNVSTLELGDSALYLCASSGGQLYEQYFGPGTRLTVT.

There are a few counts of this clone. The V and J genes are TRBV30 and TRBJ2-7; 8 positions agree with TRBD1. V lost 3 bases and J lost 9; bases outside the gene matches: 19. The CDR3 loop spans 16 amino acids. Germline V gene lookup returns CDR1 GTSNPN and CDR2 SVGIG (reference sequence). The CDR3 nucleotides read TGTGCCTGGAGCCGGGACAGGACTACGATAGGTGGTGGGCAGTACTTC. Its translation: CAWSRDRTTIGGGQYF.

This clone was detected only a few times. V usage is TRBV7-9 and J usage is TRBJ2-6, with 7 bases that match TRBD2. The CDR3 is 14 residues long. CDR1 is SEHNR, CDR2 FQNEAQ, per germline (reference sequence). The V and J ends lost 0 bases and 10 bases, in that order; junction bases with no gene match: 3. CDR3 sequence: CASSLAGSGNVLTF. The CDR3 region has the DNA TGTGCCAGCAGCTTAGCAGGTAGCGGGAACGTCCTGACTTTC.